This TCR beta chain was profiled in a study of T cells in Graves' hyperthyroidism and ophthalmopathy. Whole-study results and caveats: Ophthalmopathy was model-predicted a median approximately six months pre-onset. Ophthalmopathy was told apart from stable hyperthyroidism by a 13 V-J model. In blood, most of the thyroid clonotypes expanded above 0.001 were also present.

Germline CDR1 is SQVTM and CDR2 is ANQGSEA. CDR3 length: 13 amino acids. J was trimmed by 4 bases and V by 8 bases; bases with no gene match: 9. This clonotype was observed a few times. Its antigen remains unknown. RNA transcripts were the template for amplifying TCR beta CDR3 regions. When the TCR CDR3 underwent first-round RT-PCR, the HTBI primer set was used. TCRdb re-analysed the multiplex PCR reads in MiXCR, keeping a single row per CDR3 protein. The table records about 580,000 distinct CDR3 sequences, roughly 50% of them present only once. V and J are TRBV29-1 and TRBJ1-1, with 8 bases lining up with TRBD1. The TCR comes from a young woman with Graves' hyperthyroidism. Sequencing was carried out using peripheral blood or thyroid tissue (not recorded which). CDR3 protein: CSPRTGSITEAFF. The DNA of the CDR3 is TGCAGCCCACGGACAGGGTCGATCACTGAAGCTTTCTTT.